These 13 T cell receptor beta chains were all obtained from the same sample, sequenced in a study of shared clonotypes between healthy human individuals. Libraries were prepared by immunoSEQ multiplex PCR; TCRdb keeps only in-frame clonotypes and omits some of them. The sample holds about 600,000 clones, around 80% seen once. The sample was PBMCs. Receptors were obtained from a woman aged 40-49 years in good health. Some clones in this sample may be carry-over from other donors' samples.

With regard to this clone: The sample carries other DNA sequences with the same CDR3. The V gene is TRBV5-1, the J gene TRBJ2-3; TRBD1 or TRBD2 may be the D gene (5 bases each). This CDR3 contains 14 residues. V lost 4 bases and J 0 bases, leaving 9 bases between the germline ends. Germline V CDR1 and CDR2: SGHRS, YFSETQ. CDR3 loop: CASSPRDSTDTQYF. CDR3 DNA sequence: TGCGCCAGCAGCCCCCGGGACAGCACAGATACGCAGTATTTT.

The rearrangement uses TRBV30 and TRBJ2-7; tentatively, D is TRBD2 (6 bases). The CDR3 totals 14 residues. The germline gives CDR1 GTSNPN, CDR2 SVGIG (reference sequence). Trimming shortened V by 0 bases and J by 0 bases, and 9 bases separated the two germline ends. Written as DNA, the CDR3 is TGTGCCTGGAGTGTTCCCGGGAGCTCCTACGAGCAGTACTTC. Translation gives CAWSVPGSSYEQYF.

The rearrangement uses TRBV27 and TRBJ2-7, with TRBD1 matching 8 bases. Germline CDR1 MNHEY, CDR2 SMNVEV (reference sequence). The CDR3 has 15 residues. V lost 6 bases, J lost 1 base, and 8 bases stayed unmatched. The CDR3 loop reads CASRLTGDGSYEQYF. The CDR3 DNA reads TGTGCCAGCAGACTGACAGGGGACGGATCCTACGAGCAGTACTTC.

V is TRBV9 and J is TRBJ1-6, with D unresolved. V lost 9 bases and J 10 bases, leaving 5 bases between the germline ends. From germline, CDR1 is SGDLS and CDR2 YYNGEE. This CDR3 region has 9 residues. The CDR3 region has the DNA TGTGCCATTCTATCACCCCTCCACTTT. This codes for CAILSPLHF. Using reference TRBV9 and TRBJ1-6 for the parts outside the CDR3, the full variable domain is DSGVTQTPKHLITATGQRVTLRCSPRSGDLSVYWYQQSLDQGLQFLIQYYNGEERAKGNILERFSAQQFPDLHSELNLSSLELGDSALYFCAILSPLHFGNGTRLTVT.

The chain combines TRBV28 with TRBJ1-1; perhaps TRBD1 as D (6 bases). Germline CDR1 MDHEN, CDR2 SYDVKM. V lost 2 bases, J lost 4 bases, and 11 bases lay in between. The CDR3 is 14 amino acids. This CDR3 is CASSLVGGRTEAFF. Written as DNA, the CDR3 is TGTGCCAGCAGTTTAGTAGGGGGTCGCACTGAAGCTTTCTTT.

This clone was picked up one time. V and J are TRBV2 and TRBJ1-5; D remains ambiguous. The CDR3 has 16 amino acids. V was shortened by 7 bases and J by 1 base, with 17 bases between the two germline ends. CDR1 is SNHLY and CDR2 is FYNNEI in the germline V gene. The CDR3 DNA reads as TGTGCCAGCACCAAGACGGGGATAAGGAGCAATCAGCCCCAGCATTTT. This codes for CASTKTGIRSNQPQHF.

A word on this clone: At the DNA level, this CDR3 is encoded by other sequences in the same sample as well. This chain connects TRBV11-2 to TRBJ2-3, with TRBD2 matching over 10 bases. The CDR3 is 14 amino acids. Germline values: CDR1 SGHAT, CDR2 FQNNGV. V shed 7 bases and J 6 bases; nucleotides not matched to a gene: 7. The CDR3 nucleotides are TGTGCCAGCAACCCGGGACTAGCGTCCGATACGCAGTATTTT. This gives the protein CASNPGLASDTQYF.

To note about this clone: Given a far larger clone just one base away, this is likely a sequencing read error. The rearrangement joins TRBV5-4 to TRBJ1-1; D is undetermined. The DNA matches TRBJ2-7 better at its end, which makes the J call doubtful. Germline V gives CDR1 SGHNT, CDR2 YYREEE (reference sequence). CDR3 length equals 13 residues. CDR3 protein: CASSLPSIHEQYF. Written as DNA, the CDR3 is TGTGCCAGCAGCCTCCCCTCCATCCACGAGCAGTACTTC.

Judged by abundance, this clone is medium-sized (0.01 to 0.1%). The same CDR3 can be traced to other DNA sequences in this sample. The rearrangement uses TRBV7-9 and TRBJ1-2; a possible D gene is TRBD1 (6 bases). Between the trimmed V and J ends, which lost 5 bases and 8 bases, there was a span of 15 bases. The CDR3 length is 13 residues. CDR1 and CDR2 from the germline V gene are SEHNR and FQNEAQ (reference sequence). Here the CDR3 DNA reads TGTGCCAGCAGCCCCTTGGGGGCCCGGGGCTACACCTTC. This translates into CASSPLGARGYTF.

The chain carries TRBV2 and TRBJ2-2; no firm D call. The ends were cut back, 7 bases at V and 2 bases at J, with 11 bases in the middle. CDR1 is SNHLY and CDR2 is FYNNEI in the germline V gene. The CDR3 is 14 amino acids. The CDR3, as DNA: TGTGCCAGCAACCCTCAAACTAACACCGGGGAGCTGTTTTTT. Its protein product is CASNPQTNTGELFF.

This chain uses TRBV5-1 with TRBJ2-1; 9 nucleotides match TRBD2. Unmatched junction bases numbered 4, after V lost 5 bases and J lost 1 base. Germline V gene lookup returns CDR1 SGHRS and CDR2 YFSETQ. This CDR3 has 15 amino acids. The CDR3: CASRLRGGSYNEQFF. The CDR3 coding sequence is TGCGCCAGCAGGCTGCGGGGGGGATCCTACAATGAGCAGTTCTTC.

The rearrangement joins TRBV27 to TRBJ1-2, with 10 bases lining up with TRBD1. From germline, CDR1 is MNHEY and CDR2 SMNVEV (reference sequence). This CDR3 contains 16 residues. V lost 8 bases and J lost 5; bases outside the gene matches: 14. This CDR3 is CASGSQTGGDGYGYTF. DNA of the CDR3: TGTGCCAGCGGGTCCCAGACAGGGGGCGACGGTTATGGCTACACCTTC.

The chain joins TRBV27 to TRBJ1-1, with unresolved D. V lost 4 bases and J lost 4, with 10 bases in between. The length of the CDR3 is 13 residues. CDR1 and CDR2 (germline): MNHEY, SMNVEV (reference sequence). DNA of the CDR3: TGTGCCAGCAGTTATTTTCCGGGCACTGAAGCTTTCTTT. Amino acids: CASSYFPGTEAFF.